The source of this T cell receptor beta chain is a study of T cell repertoires in aging, cancer and after chemotherapy. Overall study: Clear clonal overlap appeared across healthy donor samples taken over several months to years.

In this sample, this clonotype turned up a few times. Rearranged V-D-J TRB sequences were amplified with a mixed TRB-A/B primer pool. A single record per CDR3 protein comes from TCRdb applying MiXCR to the multiplex PCR reads. The table has 9,500 to 12,000 distinct CDR3 sequences, under 40% seen once; the top ten hold nearly 8.5%. The V gene's germline CDR1 is GTSNPN and CDR2 SVGIG (reference sequence). This CDR3 has 12 residues. Trimming left V 4 bases short and J 0 bases short, with 6 bases between. TCR beta rearrangements were amplified from peripheral blood genomic DNA. Source material: blood. The TCR sequence derives from a human donor in good health. V is TRBV30 and J is TRBJ1-1, with unresolved D. CDR3 DNA: TGTGCCTGGAAACAGATGAACACTGAAGCTTTCTTT. It specifies CAWKQMNTEAFF.